A single sample is the source of the 27 T cell receptor beta chains below, sequenced in a study of early T cells in non-severe SARS-CoV-2 infection (dated by TCRdb to 2020 to 2022). Receptor amplification or capture employed 5' RACE. For sequencing, a NextSeq 500 was employed. The public reads were quality trimmed at Q25 with fastp and then assembled into clones with MiXCR by TCRdb, keeping productive beta chains. All rows with the same CDR3 protein become a single entry with the most common DNA and genes. The sample data list tens of thousands of distinct CDR3 sequences, and over 9.5% of these were observed just once. The top ten hold 3.4% of the sample. The sequenced sample was whole blood. Every receptor here comes from an adult who was a healthcare worker with PCR-confirmed SARS-CoV-2 infection or an uninfected control (not recorded which).

The chain has TRBV6-1 and TRBJ2-2, with 10 positions matching TRBD2. Germline lookup yields CDR1 MNHNS and CDR2 SASEGT. The CDR3 runs 15 residues. The J segment lost 5 bases and the V segment lost 8 bases, leaving 8 bases of the junction unmatched. CDR3 region: CASLDSGRSTGELFF. As DNA, the CDR3 is TGTGCCAGCTTAGATAGCGGGAGGTCGACCGGGGAGCTGTTTTTT.

The chain has TRBV12-3 or TRBV12-4 and TRBJ2-1, with TRBD2 as a possible D gene (6 bases). This CDR3 comprises 15 residues. The V gene lost 1 base and the J gene lost 8 bases, with 15 bases spanning the gap. For the CDR3, the DNA is TGTGCCAGCAGTTTAGATCGGGGGTTACGGGATGAGCAGTTCTTC. Protein sequence: CASSLDRGLRDEQFF.

This clonotype was detected many times. The genes are TRBV24-1 and TRBJ2-1; no reliable D call. Per germline, CDR1 KGHDR and CDR2 SFDVKD. CDR3 length: 19 residues. Between the trimmed V and J ends, which lost 3 bases and 4 bases, there was a span of 24 bases. CDR3 in amino acids: CATSDLSGVKLIGYNEQFF. In nucleotides, the CDR3 is TGTGCCACCAGTGATCTCAGTGGGGTAAAGCTCATAGGTTACAATGAGCAGTTCTTC.

This clonotype was detected only a few times. This sequence joins TRBV5-1 and TRBJ2-7; the match to TRBD2 covers 7 bases. Germline loops: CDR1 SGHRS, CDR2 YFSETQ. This CDR3 has 14 amino acids. The V gene end was trimmed by 2 bases and the J gene end by 2 bases; junction bases not matched to a gene: 4. As DNA, the CDR3 is TGCGCCAGCAGCTTTGGAGCGGGGACCTACGAGCAGTACTTC. This encodes CASSFGAGTYEQYF.

About this clonotype itself: At one end, the junction sequence differs from germline, possibly due to a read error. The genes are TRBV5-1 and TRBJ2-1, with 13 bases matching TRBD2. CDR3 size: 16 residues. Germline values: CDR1 SGHRS, CDR2 YFSETQ. The chain's CDR3 is CASSPAGTSGMSEQLF. For the CDR3, the DNA is TGCGCCAGCAGCCCGGCCGGGACTAGCGGGATGAGTGAGCAGCTCTTC.

This clonotype was seen a handful of times. This sequence joins TRBV7-3 and TRBJ2-2; 7 bases are a match to TRBD1. V dropped 6 bases and J dropped 5; count of bases not matched to a gene: 9. Germline CDR1 is SGHTA and CDR2 is FQGTGA. The CDR3 runs to 15 residues. The CDR3 nucleotides read TGTGCCAGCAGTATAGGGGGCCCAGGGACCGGGGAGCTGTTTTTT. Encoded protein: CASSIGGPGTGELFF.

This clonotype has just one count. This clone may be a read error of a much larger clone one base away. The chain uses TRBV4-2 and TRBJ2-7, with D uncertain. V was shortened by 4 bases and J by 4 bases, with 17 bases between the two germline ends. CDR1 and CDR2 from the germline V gene are LGHNA and YNFKEQ. The length of the CDR3 is 15 residues. CDR3 residues: CASSREWGTTYEQYF. Here the CDR3 DNA reads TGTGCCAGCAGCCGAGAATGGGGAACAACATACGAGCAGTACTTC.

This clonotype was recorded a few times. The chain joins TRBV29-1 to TRBJ1-1; tentative D call: TRBD1 (5 bases). V lost 4 bases and J lost 7, with 13 bases in between. From germline, CDR1 is SQVTM and CDR2 ANQGSEA. The CDR3 covers 12 residues. This CDR3 reads CSVAKGSGEAFF. CDR3 bases: TGCAGCGTTGCGAAGGGGTCTGGTGAAGCTTTCTTT.

This clonotype qualifies as medium-sized (0.01 to 0.1%). The J gene is TRBJ2-1, the V gene TRBV3-1; possibly TRBD2 for D (6 bases). This CDR3 comprises 16 residues. Germline lookup yields CDR1 LGHDT and CDR2 YNNKEL (reference sequence). Trimming stripped 0 bases from V and 7 bases from J, with 16 bases between. The CDR3 coding sequence is TGTGCCAGCAGCCAAGATTTCGGGGGAGTAGGGAATGAGCAGTTCTTC. Protein sequence: CASSQDFGGVGNEQFF.

This clonotype was observed a few times. The chain uses TRBV5-1 and TRBJ2-7; tentatively, D is TRBD2 (6 bases). V gave up 2 bases and J gave up 0 bases, with 12 bases separating them. Germline V gene data show CDR1 as SGHRS and CDR2 as YFSETQ. The CDR3 consists of 15 residues. Here the CDR3 DNA reads TGCGCCAGCAGCTTCGGCGGAGGGGTCTCCTACGAGCAGTACTTC. Translation gives CASSFGGGVSYEQYF.

This clonotype was seen more than once but under ten times. V usage is TRBV6-2 or TRBV6-3 and J usage is TRBJ2-7; 10 bases fit TRBD2. CDR3 length: 16 amino acids. CDR1 and CDR2 from the germline V gene are MNHEY and SVGEGT. The ends lost 6 bases at V and 9 bases at J; junction bases unmatched: 17. CDR3 loop: CASSSPGSGRAMGQYF. CDR3 nucleotide sequence: TGTGCCAGCAGCTCCCCTGGAAGCGGGAGGGCCATGGGGCAGTACTTC.

This clonotype was detected many times. The chain employs TRBV12-3 or TRBV12-4 and TRBJ2-3; perhaps D is TRBD1 or TRBD2 (5 bases each). Trimming pared 9 bases from V and 5 bases from J, leaving 18 bases between. The CDR3 is made up of 14 amino acids. The CDR3: CASHTRGPGDTQYF. The CDR3 bases are TGTGCCAGTCACACGAGGGGCCCGGGAGATACGCAGTATTTT.

In regard to this clonotype: At one end the junction does not follow the germline gene, possibly because of a read error. This sequence joins TRBV27 and TRBJ2-6; D is possibly TRBD1 or TRBD2 (5 bases each). The CDR3 is 17 amino acids. CDR1 MNHEY and CDR2 SMNVEV come from the germline V gene (reference sequence). CDR3 protein: CASSFFRAGSGANALTF. In DNA form, the CDR3 reads TGTGCCAGCAGTTTTTTCCGGGCGGGCTCTGGGGCCAACGCCCTGACTTTC.

This clonotype has a handful of counts. The chain has TRBV11-2 and TRBJ2-3, with D unresolved. This CDR3 spans 10 amino acids. Deletions cut 4 bases from V and 7 bases from J, with 3 bases between. CDR1 is SGHAT and CDR2 is FQNNGV in the germline V gene. The CDR3 region is CASSSHTQYF. In DNA, the CDR3 is TGTGCCAGCAGCTCACATACGCAGTATTTT.

In its sample, this clonotype was seen a few times. The chain couples TRBV20-1 to TRBJ1-1, with D possibly matching TRBD1 (5 bases). Germline lookup yields CDR1 DFQATT and CDR2 SNEGSKA (reference sequence). There are 13 residues in the CDR3. Trimming shortened V by 4 bases and J by 5 bases, and 14 bases separated the two germline ends. The CDR3 DNA is TGCAGTGCTATCGGGGGAGTAGGAACTGAAGCTTTCTTT. This translates into CSAIGGVGTEAFF.

This clonotype was observed a handful of times. The rearrangement joins TRBV20-1 to TRBJ2-4, with D possibly TRBD2 on 5 matching bases. CDR1 and CDR2 from the germline V gene are DFQATT and SNEGSKA (reference sequence). V was shortened by 1 base and J by 3 bases, with 16 bases between the two germline ends. CDR3 size: 16 residues. Here the CDR3 reads CSARAPSRGFKNIQYF. CDR3 DNA sequence: TGCAGTGCTAGAGCCCCCAGCCGAGGGTTCAAAAACATTCAGTACTTC.

This clonotype was seen ten or more times. The rearrangement joins TRBV5-1 to TRBJ2-5; D is uncertain. V lost 1 base, J lost 5 bases, and 3 bases lay in between. The CDR3 runs 11 residues. The germline V gene has CDR1 SGHRS and CDR2 YFSETQ. The CDR3 spells CASSLMETQYF. Here the CDR3 DNA reads TGCGCCAGCAGCTTGATGGAGACCCAGTACTTC.

The V gene is TRBV6-1, the J gene TRBJ2-5; weak D call: TRBD2 (6 bases). The CDR3 length is 17 residues. Trimming cost V 6 bases and J 9 bases, with 29 bases left between them. Germline assignment: CDR1 MNHNS and CDR2 SASEGT. CDR3 residues: CASRTSRASAQGGAQYF. DNA for the CDR3: TGTGCCAGCAGAACGTCAAGAGCGAGCGCCCAGGGCGGGGCCCAGTACTTC.

This chain uses TRBV2 with TRBJ2-1; perhaps D is TRBD1 or TRBD2 (5 bases each). Trimming took 5 bases from V and 0 from J, leaving 14 bases between them. Germline V CDR1 and CDR2: SNHLY, FYNNEI. The CDR3 runs 16 residues. The CDR3 coding sequence is TGTGCCAGCAGTACGGGACCCGTCAGCTCCTACAATGAGCAGTTCTTC. Translation gives CASSTGPVSSYNEQFF.

This clonotype was found a few times. V is TRBV29-1 and J is TRBJ2-3; the D is unclear. The V and J ends lost 8 bases and 2 bases respectively, with 5 bases between them. The CDR3 has 10 residues. CDR1 SQVTM and CDR2 ANQGSEA come from the germline V gene. The DNA of the CDR3 is TGCAGCACTAACACAGATACGCAGTATTTT. Translation: CSTNTDTQYF.

This clonotype was observed a handful of times. This rearrangement joins TRBV29-1 to TRBJ2-1; 12 positions agree with TRBD2. The germline gives CDR1 SQVTM, CDR2 ANQGSEA. Germline trimming cut 4 bases from V and 7 bases from J; bases unmatched to any gene: 2. The CDR3 loop spans 13 amino acids. CDR3 in DNA: TGCAGCGTTGCTGGACTAGCGGGAAATGAGCAGTTCTTC. As protein: CSVAGLAGNEQFF.

The gene calls are TRBV6-5 and TRBJ1-2, with D possibly being TRBD1 (6 bases). The CDR3 is made up of 14 amino acids. Germline V gene sequence: CDR1 MNHEY, CDR2 SVGAGI. With 0 bases removed from V and 4 bases from J, the gap between germline ends came to 9 bases. The chain's CDR3 is CASSYSDRLYGYTF. The CDR3 DNA reads as TGTGCCAGCAGTTACTCCGACAGGCTCTATGGCTACACCTTC.

The table lists this clonotype with a few counts. The chain uses TRBV2 and TRBJ2-5, with TRBD1 matching over 9 bases. Germline V lookup: CDR1 SNHLY, CDR2 FYNNEI. V lost 5 bases and J lost 3; bases outside the gene matches: 4. This CDR3 spans 14 amino acids. CDR3 sequence (DNA): TGTGCCAGCAGTCCCTGGACAGGGGAAGAGACCCAGTACTTC. Amino acids: CASSPWTGEETQYF.

Notes on this clonotype: The germline gene is not matched at one end of the junction; a read error may be the cause. The chain is built from TRBV15 and TRBJ2-3; D unclear. This CDR3 comprises 12 residues. Germline V gene lookup returns CDR1 LNHNV and CDR2 YYDKDF (reference sequence). The chain's CDR3 is CATSRAAEYPSF. The CDR3 nucleotides are TGTGCCACCAGCCGAGCCGCAGAGTACCCCTCCTTT.

The rearrangement uses TRBV5-1 and TRBJ2-1; maybe TRBD1 (5 bases). The V gene lost 4 bases and the J gene lost 7 bases, with 24 bases spanning the gap. This CDR3 contains 17 residues. Germline CDR1 SGHRS, CDR2 YFSETQ. The CDR3 bases are TGCGCCAGCAGCAATGGCCGAGCAGGGTCTGGTTTGAATGAGCAGTTCTTC. Translated, it gives CASSNGRAGSGLNEQFF. The full variable domain, with the rest looked up from reference TRBV5-1 and TRBJ2-1, is KAGVTQTPRYLIKTRGQQVTLSCSPISGHRSVSWYQQTPGQGLQFLFEYFSETQRNKGNFPGRFSGRQFSNSRSEMNVSTLELGDSALYLCASSNGRAGSGLNEQFFGPGTRLTVL.

This clonotype has more than one count but fewer than ten. V gene TRBV12-3 or TRBV12-4 combines with J gene TRBJ1-1; D unresolved. The CDR3 has 13 residues. V was shortened by 3 bases and J by 2 bases, with 7 bases between the two germline ends. CDR3 coding DNA: TGTGCCAGCAGTTTCCTGACTAACACTGAAGCTTTCTTT. Its translation: CASSFLTNTEAFF.

This chain links TRBV25-1 with TRBJ2-1, with 7 bases fitting TRBD2. This CDR3 region has 13 residues. Germline V CDR1 and CDR2: MGHDK, SYGVNS. Losses at the gene ends were 7 bases for V and 2 bases for J; bases not matched to a gene: 2. The CDR3 DNA reads TGTGCCAGCAAAGCGGGACCCTACAATGAGCAGTTCTTC. Protein: CASKAGPYNEQFF.